Following are 24 T cell receptor beta chains from one sample sequenced in a study of blood T cell repertoires in COVID-19. Sequencing was performed with immunoSEQ multiplex PCR; in TCRdb, only in-frame clones are kept and a portion is missing. In the table there are under 95,000 clones, 70% to 75% of which are singletons. The sequenced material came from peripheral blood. The receptors were sampled from a man in his fifties or sixties with active or convalescent COVID-19.

J is TRBJ1-1 and V is TRBV19; D is perhaps TRBD1 (6 bases). Germline loops: CDR1 LNHDA, CDR2 SQIVND (reference sequence). This CDR3 is built from 13 residues. Deletions cut 10 bases from V and 0 bases from J, with 12 bases between. The CDR3 coding sequence is TGTGCCACCAAGACAGGTGTGAACACTGAAGCTTTCTTT. Protein: CATKTGVNTEAFF.

This clone was seen more than once but under ten times. The rearrangement joins TRBV6-5 to TRBJ2-1; D gene uncertain. Germline CDR1 and CDR2: MNHEY and SVGAGI. Trimming left V 5 bases short and J 10 bases short, with 15 bases between. The CDR3 is made up of 13 amino acids. This CDR3 reads CASSPRLVREQFF. The CDR3 DNA follows: TGTGCCAGCAGTCCCCGACTCGTCCGGGAGCAGTTCTTC.

This clone was observed a single time. The chain employs TRBV6-4 and TRBJ2-3, with D possibly being TRBD2 (5 bases). The CDR3 runs to 13 residues. In germline, CDR1 is MRHNA, CDR2 SNTAGT. V gave up 6 bases and J gave up 5 bases, with 12 bases separating them. The CDR3 coding sequence is TGTGCCAGCAGCCTGGACTCTCAAGATACGCAGTATTTT. The encoded protein is CASSLDSQDTQYF.

The J gene is TRBJ2-7, the V gene TRBV5-4, with D perhaps TRBD2 (6 bases). The V and J ends lost 3 bases and 2 bases respectively, with 15 bases between them. This CDR3 comprises 15 residues. In germline, CDR1 is SGHNT, CDR2 YYREEE (reference sequence). The CDR3 spells CASSSRRDGTYEQYF. In DNA form, the CDR3 reads TGTGCCAGCAGCTCCCGGAGGGACGGAACCTACGAGCAGTACTTC.

The chain uses TRBV14 and TRBJ2-1; 10 bases map to TRBD1. Germline-derived CDR1 and CDR2 are SGHDN and FVKESK. V shed 4 bases and J 7 bases; nucleotides not matched to a gene: 10. This CDR3 is 16 amino acids long. CDR3 nucleotides: TGTGCCAGCAGCCCAATTTGGGACAGGGGTACAAATGAGCAGTTCTTC. It is translated as CASSPIWDRGTNEQFF.

The J gene is TRBJ2-3, the V gene TRBV3-1 (or the pseudogene TRBV3-2); 10 bases agree with TRBD2. The CDR3 totals 18 residues. After removal of 4 bases from V and 4 bases from J, the junction contained 14 bases not matched to a gene. Germline CDR1 and CDR2: LGHDT and YNNKEL (reference sequence). The CDR3 region has the DNA TGTGCCAGCAGCCGACAAACCTCCAGCGGGGGGGCAGCAGATACGCAGTATTTT. Protein: CASSRQTSSGGAADTQYF.

The table lists this clone with a count of one. This sequence joins TRBV2 and TRBJ2-4; no definite D call. Trimming left V 6 bases short and J 15 bases short, with 12 bases between. Germline V CDR1 and CDR2: SNHLY, FYNNEI. This CDR3 contains 10 residues. CDR3 sequence reads: CASRELLWYF. The CDR3 bases are TGTGCCAGCAGGGAACTCCTGTGGTACTTC.

V and J are TRBV3-1 (or the pseudogene TRBV3-2) and TRBJ2-3; TRBD1 matches 8 bases. Trimming at V came to 0 bases and at J to 6 bases, leaving 2 bases not matched to a gene. The germline gives CDR1 LGHDT, CDR2 YNNKEL (reference sequence). CDR3 size: 14 residues. Written as DNA, the CDR3 is TGTGCCAGCAGCCAAGATCAGGGGGCGGATACGCAGTATTTT. Amino acid sequence: CASSQDQGADTQYF.

This clone was picked up one time. The chain is built from TRBV5-5 and TRBJ2-1, with 8 bases lining up with TRBD2. Germline lookup yields CDR1 SGHKS and CDR2 YYEKEE (reference sequence). The CDR3 length is 13 residues. J lost 7 bases, V lost 4 bases, and 4 bases had no gene match. The CDR3 region is CASSLRGGNEQFF. Here the CDR3 DNA reads TGTGCCAGCAGCCTCCGGGGGGGAAATGAGCAGTTCTTC.

The chain carries TRBV4-2 and TRBJ1-5; perhaps TRBD1 as D (5 bases). With 1 base removed from V and 3 bases from J, the gap between germline ends came to 16 bases. Germline-derived CDR1 and CDR2 are LGHNA and YNFKEQ. This CDR3 is 17 amino acids long. The chain's CDR3 is CASSQGVGRALNQPQHF. The CDR3 region has the DNA TGTGCCAGCAGCCAAGGGGTGGGCAGGGCTCTCAATCAGCCCCAGCATTTT.

The chain uses TRBV18 and TRBJ1-1; 9 bases agree with TRBD1. The CDR3 length is 15 residues. Germline lookup yields CDR1 KGHSH and CDR2 LQKENI. V trimming: 6 bases; J trimming: 2 bases; junction bases outside the gene matches: 7. The CDR3 DNA reads as TGTGCCAGCTCGACAATGGACAGGGGTAACACTGAAGCTTTCTTT. Amino acid sequence: CASSTMDRGNTEAFF.

The chain couples TRBV5-1 to TRBJ1-4; D may be TRBD1 (6 bases). The CDR3 runs to 14 residues. The V gene lost 4 bases and the J gene lost 8 bases, with 15 bases spanning the gap. Germline-derived CDR1 and CDR2 are SGHRS and YFSETQ. The CDR3 loop is CASSVGTKGEKLFF. CDR3 bases: TGCGCCAGCAGCGTCGGGACAAAGGGGGAAAAACTGTTTTTT.

The rearrangement uses TRBV10-3 and TRBJ2-5; 8 bases are shared with TRBD2. The CDR3 is 16 amino acids. Germline V lookup: CDR1 ENHRY, CDR2 SYGVKD. V lost 4 bases to trimming and J lost 6 bases; unmatched junction nucleotides: 13. Here the CDR3 reads CAISVGSRGGEKTQYF. The CDR3, as DNA: TGTGCCATCAGTGTGGGGTCCCGGGGGGGCGAGAAGACCCAGTACTTC.

This clone was seen just once. This rearrangement joins TRBV27 to TRBJ2-1, with 10 nucleotides matching TRBD2. V shed 5 bases, J shed 13 bases, and the junction held 14 bases outside the gene matches. Germline V gene data show CDR1 as MNHEY and CDR2 as SMNVEV (reference sequence). This CDR3 has 15 amino acids. CDR3 in amino acids: CASSPRLAGALPQFF. The CDR3 bases are TGTGCCAGCAGTCCCCGGCTAGCGGGGGCCCTCCCACAGTTCTTC.

The V and J genes are TRBV15 and TRBJ2-2; TRBD1 matches at 7 bases. The CDR3 loop spans 15 amino acids. The V gene's germline CDR1 is LNHNV and CDR2 YYDKDF (reference sequence). J lost 3 bases, V lost 4 bases, and 5 bases had no gene match. CDR3 nucleotide sequence: TGTGCCACCAGCACCTACACAGGGGACACCGGGGAGCTGTTTTTT. This sequence encodes CATSTYTGDTGELFF.

The chain employs TRBV3-1 (or the pseudogene TRBV3-2) and TRBJ1-2; D is unresolved. From germline, CDR1 is LGHDT and CDR2 YNNKEL (reference sequence). CDR3 size: 15 residues. V gave up 4 bases and J gave up 4 bases, with 16 bases separating them. The CDR3 bases are TGTGCCAGCAGCCTTTGGGAGATCACTGCCTATGGCTACACCTTC. This codes for CASSLWEITAYGYTF.

V usage is TRBV4-3 and J usage is TRBJ2-7; 7 nucleotides align to TRBD1. The CDR3 sequence is 15 residues long. The V and J ends lost 3 bases and 0 bases, in that order; junction bases with no gene match: 5. Per germline, CDR1 LGHNA and CDR2 YSLEER. CDR3 loop: CASSQQDRSSYEQYF. As DNA, the CDR3 is TGCGCCAGCAGCCAGCAGGACAGGAGCTCCTACGAGCAGTACTTC.

The genes are TRBV4-1 and TRBJ1-4, with D hard to call. The CDR3 length is 14 residues. V shed 0 bases and J shed 8 bases, with 10 bases lying between them. From germline, CDR1 is MGHRA and CDR2 YSYEKL. For the CDR3, the DNA is TGCGCCAGCAGCCAAGAGAGGGCTGGCGAAAAACTGTTTTTT. Translated, it gives CASSQERAGEKLFF.

This clone was seen a handful of times. The rearrangement links TRBV10-2 to TRBJ2-5; TRBD1 matches at 7 bases. Germline CDR1 and CDR2: WSHSY and SAAADI. This CDR3 spans 13 amino acids. V gave up 6 bases and J gave up 5 bases; unmatched junction bases: 6. DNA of the CDR3: TGCGCCAGCAGCCGACAGGGAACGGAGACCCAGTACTTC. It codes for CASSRQGTETQYF.

V gene TRBV18 combines with J gene TRBJ2-1; the match to TRBD1 covers 7 bases. In germline, CDR1 is KGHSH, CDR2 LQKENI. Trimming removed 5 bases from V and 5 bases from J; junction bases left unmatched: 6. This CDR3 is built from 14 residues. CDR3 region: CASSSTGVHNEQFF. CDR3 DNA: TGTGCCAGCTCATCAACAGGGGTGCACAATGAGCAGTTCTTC.

The gene calls are TRBV6-5 and TRBJ1-1; D unclear. Per the germline V gene, CDR1 is MNHEY and CDR2 is SVGAGI. V was pared by 6 bases and J by 10 bases, with 18 bases between. The CDR3 runs to 13 residues. The CDR3, as DNA: TGTGCCAGCAGAGCTGACATGGGTCGTAGAGCTTTCTTT. Protein: CASRADMGRRAFF.

The rearrangement uses TRBV10-3 and TRBJ1-2; TRBD1 matches at 8 bases. There are 14 residues in the CDR3. V was pared by 0 bases and J by 8 bases, with 5 bases of the junction left unmatched. Per the germline V gene, CDR1 is ENHRY and CDR2 is SYGVKD. CDR3 DNA sequence: TGTGCCATCAGTGAGTCGAGCTCAGGGGGCGGCTACACCTTC. It encodes CAISESSSGGGYTF.

The chain employs TRBV6-1 and TRBJ1-1; D remains unclear. The V end was cut by 2 bases, the J end by 4 bases, with 14 bases between. The CDR3 covers 15 residues. Germline V lookup: CDR1 MNHNS, CDR2 SASEGT. Written as DNA, the CDR3 is TGTGCCAGCAGTGAAAGGCGTCAGGAGGGCACTGAAGCTTTCTTT. Translating it yields CASSERRQEGTEAFF.

This sequence joins TRBV7-3 and TRBJ2-2; tentative D call: TRBD1 (6 bases). V was shortened by 0 bases and J by 2 bases, with 10 bases between the two germline ends. This CDR3 spans 16 amino acids. Germline CDR1 SGHTA, CDR2 FQGTGA. This CDR3 is CASSLTGTHNTGELFF. In DNA, the CDR3 is TGTGCCAGCAGCTTAACCGGGACACACAACACCGGGGAGCTGTTTTTT.